This T cell receptor beta chain was sequenced in a study of graft-versus-host responses after intestinal transplantation. The overall study: Transplants were multivisceral, liver-intestinal, or isolated intestinal. Recipients across the board were started on anti-thymocyte globulin induction, then kept on tacrolimus and steroids for about 3 years.

Germline loops: CDR1 GTSNPN, CDR2 SVGIG (reference sequence). This CDR3 region has 14 residues. The trim removed 0 bases at V and 4 bases at J, leaving 5 bases unmatched. Clones were read by immunoSEQ multiplex PCR, and TCRdb kept only the in-frame ones, dropping some. The sample has over 100,000 clones; 85% to 95% are singletons. Points on this clone: No antigen is known for it.

The V call is TRBV30, the J call TRBJ2-7, with 8 bases lining up with TRBD1. The sample in question was unstimulated CD8+ T cells sorted from spleen or lymph node cells, obtained before intestinal transplant. The origin of this receptor is a human donor who received an intestinal transplant. The CDR3 protein is CAWSVAGGGYEQYF. The DNA for the CDR3 is TGTGCCTGGAGTGTTGCAGGGGGCGGGTACGAGCAGTACTTC.